The present entry profiles one T cell receptor (beta chain) with its context. The sample belongs to a study of T cell changes during pregnancy in multiple sclerosis. TCRdb's table, derived via immunoSEQ multiplex PCR, lists solely in-frame clones and lacks some. The repertoire holds roughly 43,000 clones, with around 93% as singletons. This CDR3 has 16 residues. Germline V gene data show CDR1 as SGHNT and CDR2 as YYREEE (reference sequence). V shed 3 bases and J shed 5 bases, with 21 bases lying between them. This sequence originates from a female donor with multiple sclerosis, enrolled in a pregnancy study. Material: CD4+ T cells from peripheral blood mononuclear cells, obtained in the third trimester of pregnancy. The chain couples TRBV5-4 to TRBJ2-7; tentative D call: TRBD2 (6 bases). The CDR3, as DNA: TGTGCCAGCAGCTCGGGAGTATTGGCGGGAAGGCACGAGCAGTACTTC. Encoded protein: CASSSGVLAGRHEQYF.